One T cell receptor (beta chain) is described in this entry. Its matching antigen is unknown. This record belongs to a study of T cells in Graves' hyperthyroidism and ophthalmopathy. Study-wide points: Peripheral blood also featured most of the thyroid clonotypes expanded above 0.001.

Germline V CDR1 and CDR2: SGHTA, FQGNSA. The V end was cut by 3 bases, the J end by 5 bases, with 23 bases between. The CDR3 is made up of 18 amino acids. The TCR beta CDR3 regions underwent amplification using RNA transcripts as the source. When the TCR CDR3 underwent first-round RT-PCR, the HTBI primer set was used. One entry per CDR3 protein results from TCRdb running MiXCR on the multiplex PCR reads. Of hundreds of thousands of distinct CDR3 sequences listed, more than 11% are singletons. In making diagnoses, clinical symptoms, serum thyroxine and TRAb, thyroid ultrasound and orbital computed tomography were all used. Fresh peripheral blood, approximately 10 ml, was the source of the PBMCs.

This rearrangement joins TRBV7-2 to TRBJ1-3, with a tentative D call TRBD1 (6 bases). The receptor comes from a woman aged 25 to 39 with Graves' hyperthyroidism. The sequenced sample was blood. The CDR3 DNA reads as TGTGCCAGCAGCTTTCGGACAGTGGCTTCAGAAACGAGAAACACCATATATTTT. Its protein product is CASSFRTVASETRNTIYF.